This T cell receptor (beta chain) is from a study of graft-versus-host responses after intestinal transplantation. Study information: Anti-thymocyte globulin induction preceded approximately three years of tacrolimus and steroid maintenance in all recipients.

The assay was immunoSEQ multiplex PCR, and TCRdb's table has in-frame clones only and misses some. The table lists about 100,000 clones, roughly 84% of them singletons, with around 0.95% in the top ten. Notes on this clone: The antigen remains unidentified.

Trimming shortened V by 3 bases and J by 9 bases, and 11 bases separated the two germline ends. CDR1 is SNHLY, CDR2 FYNNEI, per germline. CDR3 length equals 12 residues. The source of this sequence is a human donor who was the organ donor for an intestinal transplant. This chain links TRBV2 with TRBJ2-5; unclear D gene. Sample: unstimulated CD4+ T cells sorted from spleen or lymph node cells, taken before transplant. In DNA, the CDR3 is TGTGCCAGCAGTGATTGGTCGGGTCCCCAGTACTTC. The encoded protein is CASSDWSGPQYF. The whole variable domain, remainder taken from reference TRBV2 and TRBJ2-5, is EPEVTQTPSHQVTQMGQEVILRCVPISNHLYFYWYRQILGQKVEFLVSFYNNEISEKSEIFDDQFSVERPDGSNFTLKIRSTKLEDSAMYFCASSDWSGPQYFGPGTRLLVL.